The clone carrying this T cell receptor (beta chain) came up a few times. The antigen remains unidentified. The sample belongs to a study of T cells in Graves' hyperthyroidism and ophthalmopathy. Overall study findings and caveats: Ophthalmopathy was distinguished from stable hyperthyroidism by 13 V-J signatures.

Aged 18 to 65, the patients had hyperthyroidism that was newly diagnosed and had lasted under 2 months. Thyroid ultrasound, orbital computed tomography, clinical symptoms, and serum thyroxine and TRAb underpinned diagnoses. RNA transcripts provided the source from which TCR beta CDR3 regions were amplified. Primed by the HTBI set, a first-round RT-PCR was run on the TCR CDR3. TCRdb passed the multiplex PCR reads through MiXCR, listing each CDR3 protein once. The sample lists around 500,000 distinct CDR3 sequences, around 13% seen once, with 14% in the top ten. The clonotype was recovered from a woman in her thirties or forties with Graves' hyperthyroidism. The specimen was blood.

In nucleotides, the CDR3 is TGTGCCAGCAGTTTAAGCTACTTAGCAGGGTATGGCTACACCTTC. Encoded protein: CASSLSYLAGYGYTF. The genes are TRBV28 and TRBJ1-2; possible D gene TRBD1, 5 bases. V was shortened by 2 bases and J by 5 bases, with 15 bases between the two germline ends. CDR3 size: 15 residues. Germline lookup yields CDR1 MDHEN and CDR2 SYDVKM.